Shown below are 10 T cell receptor beta chains from a single sample sequenced in a study of T cell responses to AZD1222 COVID-19 vaccine. Here immunoSEQ multiplex PCR was the method, and the copy in TCRdb shows in-frame clones only, minus some. The top ten clones hold approximately 5% of a sample with about 150,000 clones, 91% of them seen once. The sample consisted of peripheral blood, taken on day 0 of AZD1222 vaccination. The receptor set was obtained from an adult in good health.

The chain recombines TRBV27 with TRBJ2-3; the D is unclear. Trimming left V 1 base short and J 3 bases short, with 5 bases between. Germline V gives CDR1 MNHEY, CDR2 SMNVEV (reference sequence). The CDR3 is 13 residues long. In DNA, the CDR3 is TGTGCCAGCAGTTTATTTCAAACAGATACGCAGTATTTT. This gives the protein CASSLFQTDTQYF.

This clone was counted a single time. CDR3 residues: CASSLVVPGVGGEKLFF. The CDR3 coding sequence is TGTGCCAGCAGCTTAGTGGTTCCGGGAGTCGGGGGGGAAAAACTGTTTTTT. J is TRBJ1-4 and V is TRBV7-2; possibly TRBD1 for D (5 bases). The CDR3 is 17 amino acids. The ends were cut back, 1 base at V and 8 bases at J, with 20 bases in the middle. The germline V gene encodes CDR1 SGHTA and CDR2 FQGNSA.

The rearrangement uses TRBV5-1 and TRBJ2-1; D possibly corresponds to TRBD2 (6 bases). The germline V and J ends were trimmed by 0 bases and 8 bases, with 15 bases remaining between them. Germline-derived CDR1 and CDR2 are SGHRS and YFSETQ. The CDR3 is made up of 15 amino acids. CDR3 region: CASSLVAGPWDEQFF. For the CDR3, the DNA is TGCGCCAGCAGCTTGGTGGCGGGACCTTGGGATGAGCAGTTCTTC.

This clone showed up just once. This rearrangement joins TRBV19 to TRBJ2-3; D unresolved. Trimming left V 4 bases short and J 5 bases short, with 7 bases between. Per germline, CDR1 LNHDA and CDR2 SQIVND (reference sequence). The CDR3 length is 12 residues. CDR3 bases: TGTGCCAGTAGTACTAGACAAGATACGCAGTATTTT. This gives the protein CASSTRQDTQYF.

The rearrangement uses TRBV18 and TRBJ1-3, with D hard to call. Germline assignment: CDR1 KGHSH and CDR2 LQKENI. V was shortened by 6 bases and J by 0 bases, with 12 bases between the two germline ends. The CDR3 contains 15 residues. CDR3 sequence reads: CASSRRHLSGNTIYF. Here the CDR3 DNA reads TGTGCCAGCTCGCGAAGACACCTCTCTGGAAACACCATATATTTT.

A single count supports this clone. The sample holds other DNA sequences that translate to the same CDR3. The J gene is TRBJ2-7, the V gene TRBV28; no clear D. The V end was cut by 9 bases, the J end by 4 bases, with 4 bases between. Germline-derived CDR1 and CDR2 are MDHEN and SYDVKM. The CDR3 spans 9 residues. CDR3 loop: CASGYEQYF. The CDR3 DNA is TGTGCCAGTGGGTACGAGCAGTACTTC.

The chain combines TRBV4-2 with TRBJ2-1, with 10 bases aligning to TRBD2. The germline V gene has CDR1 LGHNA and CDR2 YNFKEQ. The length of the CDR3 is 17 residues. The trim removed 3 bases at V and 7 bases at J, leaving 12 bases unmatched. The CDR3: CASSHPEVAGGRNEQFF. CDR3 bases: TGTGCCAGCAGCCACCCCGAAGTAGCGGGAGGAAGGAATGAGCAGTTCTTC.

The V call is TRBV5-4, the J call TRBJ2-1, with TRBD2 matching 8 bases. V was pared by 0 bases and J by 5 bases, with 7 bases of the junction left unmatched. The CDR3 is made up of 16 amino acids. Germline values: CDR1 SGHNT, CDR2 YYREEE (reference sequence). The CDR3 reads CASSLEGTRSHNEQFF. DNA for the CDR3: TGTGCCAGCAGCTTGGAAGGGACTAGGTCCCACAATGAGCAGTTCTTC.

The V call is TRBV24-1, the J call TRBJ2-3, with 9 bases fitting TRBD1. CDR3 length equals 13 residues. The germline gives CDR1 KGHDR, CDR2 SFDVKD. The ends lost 7 bases at V and 4 bases at J; junction bases unmatched: 2. In DNA, the CDR3 is TGTGCCACCAGAACAGGGGGCTCAGATACGCAGTATTTT. Translated, it gives CATRTGGSDTQYF.

The chain carries TRBV5-4 and TRBJ2-1, with 8 bases fitting TRBD2. Germline V gives CDR1 SGHNT, CDR2 YYREEE (reference sequence). The CDR3 consists of 15 residues. After removal of 1 base from V and 5 bases from J, the junction contained 5 bases not matched to a gene. In DNA form, the CDR3 reads TGTGCCAGCAGCTTGTCCCTAGCGGGTAACAATGAGCAGTTCTTC. It is translated as CASSLSLAGNNEQFF.